The sequence of this T cell receptor (beta chain) was determined in a study of beta chain features in type 1 diabetes. Expressed TCRB transcripts were sequenced, since all the RNA that had been isolated was reverse transcribed. Generated by immunoSEQ multiplex PCR, the TCRdb table keeps only in-frame clones and is missing some. The sample lists fewer than 900,000 clones; roughly 16% were seen once. V gave up 8 bases and J gave up 5 bases; unmatched junction bases: 9. Germline V gene lookup returns CDR1 MDHEN and CDR2 SYDVKM. CDR3 size: 14 residues. The source material was naive CD4+ T cells from blood. The rearrangement joins TRBV28 to TRBJ2-7; 10 nucleotides agree with TRBD1. The TCR was taken from a woman between 18 and 29 years old in good health. The DNA of the CDR3 is TGTGCCAGCCGTTCGGGACAGGGGACCCACGAGCAGTACTTC. Protein: CASRSGQGTHEQYF.